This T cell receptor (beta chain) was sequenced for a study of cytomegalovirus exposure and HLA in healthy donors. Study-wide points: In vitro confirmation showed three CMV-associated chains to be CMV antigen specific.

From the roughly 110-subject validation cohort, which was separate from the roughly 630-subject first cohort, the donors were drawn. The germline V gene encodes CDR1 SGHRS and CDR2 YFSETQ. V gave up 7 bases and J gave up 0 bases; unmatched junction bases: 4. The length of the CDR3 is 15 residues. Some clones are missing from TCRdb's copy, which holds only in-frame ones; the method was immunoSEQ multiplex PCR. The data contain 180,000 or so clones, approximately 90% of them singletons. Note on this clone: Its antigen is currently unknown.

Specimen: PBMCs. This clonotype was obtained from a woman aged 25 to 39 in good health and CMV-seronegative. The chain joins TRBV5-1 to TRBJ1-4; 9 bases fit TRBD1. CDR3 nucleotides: TGCGCCAGCGGACAGGGGCATGCAACTAATGAAAAACTGTTTTTT. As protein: CASGQGHATNEKLFF.